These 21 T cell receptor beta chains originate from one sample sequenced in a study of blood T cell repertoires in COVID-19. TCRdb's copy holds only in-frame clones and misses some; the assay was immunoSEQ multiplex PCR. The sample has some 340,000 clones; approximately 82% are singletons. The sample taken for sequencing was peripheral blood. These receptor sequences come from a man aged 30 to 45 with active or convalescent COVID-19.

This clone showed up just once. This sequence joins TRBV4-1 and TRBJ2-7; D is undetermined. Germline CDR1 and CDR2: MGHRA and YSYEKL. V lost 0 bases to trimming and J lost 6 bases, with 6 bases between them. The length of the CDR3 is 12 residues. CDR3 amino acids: CASSQDRSEQYF. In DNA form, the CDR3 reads TGCGCCAGCAGCCAAGATCGGAGCGAGCAGTACTTC.

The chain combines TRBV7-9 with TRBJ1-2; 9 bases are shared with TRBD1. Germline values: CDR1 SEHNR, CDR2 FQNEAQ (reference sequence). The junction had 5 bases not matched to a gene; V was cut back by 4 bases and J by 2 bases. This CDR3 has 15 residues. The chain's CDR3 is CASSSSGTGNYGYTF. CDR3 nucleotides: TGTGCCAGCAGCTCTTCAGGGACAGGGAACTATGGCTACACCTTC.

Written as DNA, the CDR3 is TGTGCCAGCAGTTGGGGACAGGGCGACACCGGGGAGCTGTTTTTT. Its translation: CASSWGQGDTGELFF. This chain links TRBV27 with TRBJ2-2; 9 bases map to TRBD1. The CDR3 spans 15 residues. Germline V gene lookup returns CDR1 MNHEY and CDR2 SMNVEV (reference sequence). The J segment lost 3 bases and the V segment lost 4 bases, leaving 3 bases of the junction unmatched.

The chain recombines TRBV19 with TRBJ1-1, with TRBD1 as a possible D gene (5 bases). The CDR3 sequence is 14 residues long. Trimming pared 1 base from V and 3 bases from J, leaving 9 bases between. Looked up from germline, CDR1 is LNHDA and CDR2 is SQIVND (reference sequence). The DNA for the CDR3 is TGTGCCAGTAGTATAGGGGTCAGGGACACTGAAGCTTTCTTT. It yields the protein CASSIGVRDTEAFF.

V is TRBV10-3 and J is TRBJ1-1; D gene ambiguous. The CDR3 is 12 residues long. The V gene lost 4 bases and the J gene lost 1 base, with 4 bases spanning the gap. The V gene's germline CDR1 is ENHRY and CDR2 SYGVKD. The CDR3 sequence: CAISVQNTEAFF. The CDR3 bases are TGTGCCATCAGTGTACAGAACACTGAAGCTTTCTTT.

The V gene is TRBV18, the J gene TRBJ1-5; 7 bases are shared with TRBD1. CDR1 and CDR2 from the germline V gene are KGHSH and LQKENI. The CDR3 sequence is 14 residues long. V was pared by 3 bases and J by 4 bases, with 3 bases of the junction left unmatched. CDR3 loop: CASSPAGGNQPQHF. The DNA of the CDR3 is TGTGCCAGCTCACCGGCAGGGGGGAATCAGCCCCAGCATTTT.

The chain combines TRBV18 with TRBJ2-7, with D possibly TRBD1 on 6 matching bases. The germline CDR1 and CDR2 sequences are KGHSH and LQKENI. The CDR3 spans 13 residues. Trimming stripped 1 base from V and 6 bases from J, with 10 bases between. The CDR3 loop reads CASSPQGEGEQYF. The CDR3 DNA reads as TGTGCCAGCTCACCACAGGGGGAAGGCGAGCAGTACTTC. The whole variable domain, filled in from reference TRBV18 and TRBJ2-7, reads NAGVMQNPRHLVRRRGQEARLRCSPMKGHSHVYWYRQLPEEGLKFMVYLQKENIIDESGMPKERFSAEFPKEGPSILRIQQVVRGDSAAYFCASSPQGEGEQYFGPGTRLTVT.

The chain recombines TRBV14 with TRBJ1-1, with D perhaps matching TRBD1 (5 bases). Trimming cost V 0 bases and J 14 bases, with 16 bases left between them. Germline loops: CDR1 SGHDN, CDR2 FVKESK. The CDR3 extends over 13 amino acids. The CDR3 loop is CASSQERQAPGFF. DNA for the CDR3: TGTGCCAGCAGCCAAGAGAGGCAGGCCCCAGGGTTCTTT.

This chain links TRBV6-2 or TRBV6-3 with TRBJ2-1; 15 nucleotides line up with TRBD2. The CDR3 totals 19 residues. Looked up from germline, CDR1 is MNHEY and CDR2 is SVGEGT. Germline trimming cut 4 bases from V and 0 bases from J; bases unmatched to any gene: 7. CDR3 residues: CASSSGTSGRMDSYNEQFF. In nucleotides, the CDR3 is TGTGCCAGCAGTTCGGGGACTAGCGGGAGGATGGACTCCTACAATGAGCAGTTCTTC.

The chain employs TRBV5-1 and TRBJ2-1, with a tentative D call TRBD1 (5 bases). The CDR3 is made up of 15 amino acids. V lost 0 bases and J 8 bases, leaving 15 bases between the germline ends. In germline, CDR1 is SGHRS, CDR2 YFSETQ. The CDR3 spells CASSLATGPLHEQFF. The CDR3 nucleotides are TGCGCCAGCAGCTTGGCCACAGGCCCCCTCCATGAGCAGTTCTTC. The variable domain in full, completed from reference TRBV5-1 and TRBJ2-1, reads KAGVTQTPRYLIKTRGQQVTLSCSPISGHRSVSWYQQTPGQGLQFLFEYFSETQRNKGNFPGRFSGRQFSNSRSEMNVSTLELGDSALYLCASSLATGPLHEQFFGPGTRLTVL.

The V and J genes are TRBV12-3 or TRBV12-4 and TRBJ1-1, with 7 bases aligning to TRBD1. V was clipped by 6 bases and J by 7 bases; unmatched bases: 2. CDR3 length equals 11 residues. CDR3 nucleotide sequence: TGTGCCAGCAGCCCAGGGGGTGAAGCTTTCTTT. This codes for CASSPGGEAFF.

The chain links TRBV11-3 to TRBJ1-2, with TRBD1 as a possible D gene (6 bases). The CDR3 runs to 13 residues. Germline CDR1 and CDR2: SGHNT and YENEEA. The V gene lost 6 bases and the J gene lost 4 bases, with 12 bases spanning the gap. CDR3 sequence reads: CASSGDRLYGYTF. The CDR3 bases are TGTGCCAGCAGTGGTGACAGGCTCTATGGCTACACCTTC.

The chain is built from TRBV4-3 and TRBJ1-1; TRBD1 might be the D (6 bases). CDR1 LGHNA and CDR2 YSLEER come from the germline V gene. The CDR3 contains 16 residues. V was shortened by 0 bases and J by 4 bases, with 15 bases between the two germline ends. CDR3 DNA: TGCGCCAGCAGCCAAGATCGGGGGGCGTGGGGCACTGAAGCTTTCTTT. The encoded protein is CASSQDRGAWGTEAFF.

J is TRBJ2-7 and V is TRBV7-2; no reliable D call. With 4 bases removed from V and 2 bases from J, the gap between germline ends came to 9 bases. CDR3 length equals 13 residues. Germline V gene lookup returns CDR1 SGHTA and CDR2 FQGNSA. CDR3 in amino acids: CASSSVQTYEQYF. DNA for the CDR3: TGTGCCAGCAGCTCTGTACAAACCTACGAGCAGTACTTC.

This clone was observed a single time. Here the CDR3 DNA reads TGTGCCATCAGTGAGTCGGGGGGAACAGATACGCAGTATTTT. It codes for CAISESGGTDTQYF. The chain uses TRBV10-3 and TRBJ2-3; tentative D call: TRBD2 (6 bases). Trimming shortened V by 0 bases and J by 3 bases, and 7 bases separated the two germline ends. The V gene's germline CDR1 is ENHRY and CDR2 SYGVKD. CDR3 length: 14 residues.

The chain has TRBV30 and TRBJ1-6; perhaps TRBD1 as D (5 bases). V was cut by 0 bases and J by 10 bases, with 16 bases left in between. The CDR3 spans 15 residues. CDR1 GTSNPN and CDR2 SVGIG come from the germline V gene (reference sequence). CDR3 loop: CAWSVLGGDGSPLHF. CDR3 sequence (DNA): TGTGCCTGGAGTGTACTGGGGGGTGACGGATCACCCCTCCACTTT.

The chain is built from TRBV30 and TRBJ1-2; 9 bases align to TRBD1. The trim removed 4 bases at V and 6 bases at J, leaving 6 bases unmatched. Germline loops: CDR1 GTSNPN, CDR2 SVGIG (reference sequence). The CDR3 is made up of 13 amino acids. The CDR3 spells CAWKSGQGHGYTF. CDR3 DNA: TGTGCCTGGAAATCGGGACAGGGCCATGGCTACACCTTC.

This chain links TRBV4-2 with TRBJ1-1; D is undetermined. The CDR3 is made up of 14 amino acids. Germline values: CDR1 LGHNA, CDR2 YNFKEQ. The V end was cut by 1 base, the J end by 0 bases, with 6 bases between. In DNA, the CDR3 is TGTGCCAGCAGCCAAGTTGACATGAACACTGAAGCTTTCTTT. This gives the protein CASSQVDMNTEAFF.

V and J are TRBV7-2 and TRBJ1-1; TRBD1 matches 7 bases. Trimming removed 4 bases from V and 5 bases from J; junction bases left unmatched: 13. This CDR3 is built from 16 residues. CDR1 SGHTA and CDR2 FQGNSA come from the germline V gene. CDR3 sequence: CASSSRPHNRGTEAFF. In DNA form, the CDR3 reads TGTGCCAGCAGCTCACGTCCTCACAACAGGGGAACTGAAGCTTTCTTT.

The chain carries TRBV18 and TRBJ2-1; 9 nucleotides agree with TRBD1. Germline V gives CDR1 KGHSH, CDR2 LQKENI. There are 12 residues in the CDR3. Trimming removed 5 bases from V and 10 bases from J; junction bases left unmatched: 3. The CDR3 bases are TGTGCCAGCTCAGGACAGGGGTGGGAGCAGTTCTTC. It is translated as CASSGQGWEQFF. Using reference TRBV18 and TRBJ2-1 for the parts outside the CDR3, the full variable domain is NAGVMQNPRHLVRRRGQEARLRCSPMKGHSHVYWYRQLPEEGLKFMVYLQKENIIDESGMPKERFSAEFPKEGPSILRIQQVVRGDSAAYFCASSGQGWEQFFGPGTRLTVL.

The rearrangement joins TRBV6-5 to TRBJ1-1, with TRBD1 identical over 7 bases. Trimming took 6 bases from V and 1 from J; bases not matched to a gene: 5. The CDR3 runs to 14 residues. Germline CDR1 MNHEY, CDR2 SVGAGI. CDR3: CASSPTGRNTEAFF. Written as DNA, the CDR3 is TGTGCCAGCAGCCCGACAGGGAGGAACACTGAAGCTTTCTTT.